Below are 14 T cell receptor beta chains sequenced from a single sample in a study of multiple sclerosis patients with progressive multifocal leukoencephalopathy. Sample time point: time of PML onset. Profiled with immunoSEQ multiplex PCR; TCRdb holds only in-frame clones, not every one. In the table there are approximately 27,000 clones, approximately 85% of which are singletons. The source material was PBMCs, sampled from a patient treated with natalizumab. The receptors shown here come from a woman aged 25 to 39 with progressive multifocal leukoencephalopathy.

This rearrangement joins TRBV25-1 to TRBJ1-5; 12 bases fit TRBD1. This CDR3 is built from 14 residues. The germline CDR1 and CDR2 sequences are MGHDK and SYGVNS. J lost 7 bases, V lost 4 bases, and 2 bases had no gene match. The DNA of the CDR3 is TGTGCCAGCAGTGGGGGACAGGGGGCACAGCCCCAGCATTTT. Protein: CASSGGQGAQPQHF.

The CDR3 reads CASSGGSGAYEQYF. CDR3 nucleotide sequence: TGTGCCAGCAGTGGGGGTAGCGGAGCCTACGAGCAGTACTTC. The chain uses TRBV2 and TRBJ2-5; a weak D match, TRBD2 (6 bases). TRBJ2-7 explains the end of the DNA better; the J call may be wrong. There are 14 residues in the CDR3. Germline V gene data show CDR1 as SNHLY and CDR2 as FYNNEI.

Only one count was recorded for this clone. For the CDR3, the DNA is TGCAGCGTCGCAGGTGGGTCAGGTACCTACGAGCAGTACTTC. Encoded protein: CSVAGGSGTYEQYF. The rearrangement links TRBV29-1 to TRBJ2-7; the D is unclear. The CDR3 has 14 residues. Trimming removed 6 bases from V and 2 bases from J, with 17 bases in between. The germline V gene encodes CDR1 SQVTM and CDR2 ANQGSEA.

This chain uses TRBV28 with TRBJ1-1, with D perhaps matching TRBD1 (5 bases). V gave up 6 bases and J gave up 3 bases, with 11 bases separating them. The CDR3 totals 13 residues. Germline V gives CDR1 MDHEN, CDR2 SYDVKM. The CDR3 DNA reads as TGTGCCAGCAGGAAAAGGGGTCACACTGAAGCTTTCTTT. This codes for CASRKRGHTEAFF.

This chain connects TRBV25-1 to TRBJ1-1; weak D call: TRBD1 (6 bases). The V gene's germline CDR1 is MGHDK and CDR2 SYGVNS. V lost 7 bases to trimming and J lost 3 bases, with 24 bases between them. CDR3 size: 17 residues. CDR3 loop: CASTKTGQGLWDTEAFF. The CDR3 nucleotides read TGTGCCAGCACCAAGACGGGGCAGGGGTTATGGGACACTGAAGCTTTCTTT.

This chain connects TRBV11-2 to TRBJ1-6; no clear D. Trimming removed 3 bases from V and 8 bases from J, with 17 bases in between. This CDR3 has 16 amino acids. CDR1 and CDR2 (germline): SGHAT, FQNNGV. As DNA, the CDR3 is TGTGCCAGCAGCTTGTCGGGGAGCAGAAAGGATTCACCCCTCCACTTT. Amino acid sequence: CASSLSGSRKDSPLHF.

The rearrangement links TRBV21-1 to TRBJ2-3; the table gives TRBD2 as D, unverified against the DNA. TRBV21-1 is described as a pseudogene. The CDR3 loop spans 15 amino acids. The CDR3 is CASSKAKLRGATQYF. The DNA of the CDR3 is TGTGCCAGCAGCAAAGCCAAGTTGCGGGGAGCTACGCAGTATTTT.

V usage is TRBV7-2 and J usage is TRBJ1-1; D remains ambiguous. The CDR3 runs to 13 residues. CDR1 and CDR2 (germline): SGHTA, FQGNSA. Trimming removed 6 bases at V and 1 base at J, with 9 bases between. The chain's CDR3 is CASRQSKNTEAFF. The CDR3 coding sequence is TGTGCCAGCAGACAATCCAAGAACACTGAAGCTTTCTTT.

In DNA form, the CDR3 reads TGTGCCAGCAGCCAACCGGGACAGGGGGCCGACGAGCAGTACTTC. Protein product: CASSQPGQGADEQYF. The chain is built from TRBV6-6 and TRBJ2-7, with TRBD1 identical over 12 bases. Germline V gives CDR1 MNHNY, CDR2 SVGAGI (reference sequence). The CDR3 has 15 residues. V gave up 6 bases and J gave up 5 bases; unmatched junction bases: 8.

The chain links TRBV7-9 to TRBJ2-7; D unclear. Trimming left V 0 bases short and J 7 bases short, with 7 bases between. The CDR3 is 12 residues long. The V gene's germline CDR1 is SEHNR and CDR2 FQNEAQ (reference sequence). The CDR3 here is CASSLAAREQYF. CDR3 nucleotide sequence: TGTGCCAGCAGCTTAGCAGCGCGGGAGCAGTACTTC. Full variable domain (outside the CDR3, taken from reference TRBV7-9 and TRBJ2-7): DTGVSQNPRHKITKRGQNVTFRCDPISEHNRLYWYRQTLGQGPEFLTYFQNEAQLEKSRLLSDRFSAERPKGSFSTLEIQRTEQGDSAMYLCASSLAAREQYFGPGTRLTVT.

This clone has only one observation. This sequence joins TRBV5-1 and TRBJ2-2, with D possibly being TRBD2 (5 bases). Trimming shortened V by 4 bases and J by 5 bases, and 18 bases separated the two germline ends. Per germline, CDR1 SGHRS and CDR2 YFSETQ. The CDR3 contains 16 residues. CDR3 bases: TGCGCCAGCAGCCTCCAGAAAGGGAGTGGGACCGGGGAGCTGTTTTTT. Translated, it gives CASSLQKGSGTGELFF. Full variable domain (remainder filled in from reference TRBV5-1 and TRBJ2-2): KAGVTQTPRYLIKTRGQQVTLSCSPISGHRSVSWYQQTPGQGLQFLFEYFSETQRNKGNFPGRFSGRQFSNSRSEMNVSTLELGDSALYLCASSLQKGSGTGELFFGEGSRLTVL.

The chain employs TRBV18 and TRBJ2-3; D ambiguous. CDR3 size: 14 residues. Per the germline V gene, CDR1 is KGHSH and CDR2 is LQKENI. V shed 2 bases and J shed 1 base, with 7 bases lying between them. In DNA form, the CDR3 reads TGTGCCAGCTCACCAGAGACACGCACAGATACGCAGTATTTT. It encodes CASSPETRTDTQYF. The full variable domain, rest sourced from reference TRBV18 and TRBJ2-3, is NAGVMQNPRHLVRRRGQEARLRCSPMKGHSHVYWYRQLPEEGLKFMVYLQKENIIDESGMPKERFSAEFPKEGPSILRIQQVVRGDSAAYFCASSPETRTDTQYFGPGTRLTVL.

V gene TRBV10-1 combines with J gene TRBJ2-3; D gene ambiguous. The CDR3 is made up of 14 amino acids. Trimming stripped 0 bases from V and 5 bases from J, with 9 bases between. Germline CDR1 reads WNHNN; CDR2 reads SYGVQD (reference sequence). The CDR3: CASSESSWGDTQYF. The CDR3, as DNA: TGCGCCAGCAGTGAGTCATCGTGGGGAGATACGCAGTATTTT.

The rearrangement uses TRBV6-1 and TRBJ1-5, with a possible D match to TRBD1 (6 bases). V dropped 0 bases and J dropped 4 bases, with 10 bases sitting between them. CDR1 is MNHNS and CDR2 is SASEGT in the germline V gene. This CDR3 comprises 15 residues. CDR3: CASSEAGGANQPQHF. The CDR3 nucleotides read TGTGCCAGCAGTGAAGCAGGGGGGGCGAATCAGCCCCAGCATTTT.